The clone carrying this T cell receptor beta chain was found a few times. A second roughly 7 to 11 cycle PCR used barcoded and J-beta primers. The authors tagged each cDNA molecule using a template-switch adaptor with 12 random nucleotides. TCRdb re-derived calls from the 5' RACE reads in MiXCR, one entry per CDR3 protein. The sample records 750,000 to 1,000,000 distinct CDR3 sequences, just under 30% being singletons. The CDR3 covers 16 residues. V was clipped by 4 bases and J by 1 base; unmatched bases: 8. Germline V gene sequence: CDR1 SGHTA, CDR2 FQGNSA. The sample is drawn from a study of blood T cells in healthy people across ages. These data also featured in a second study, about T cells of mothers and their children. Per that study: Sample barcodes and 2-4 random nucleotides came from the second PCR's M1S primer.

The genes are TRBV7-2 and TRBJ2-5; TRBD2 agrees at 8 bases. The clonotype comes from a woman between 40 and 50 years old in good health. Sequencing was carried out using blood. This CDR3 is CASSYYGGGPQETQYF. The CDR3 coding sequence is TGTGCCAGCAGCTATTACGGCGGGGGGCCCCAAGAGACCCAGTACTTC.